This T cell receptor (beta chain) was identified during a study of early T cells in non-severe SARS-CoV-2 infection (dated by TCRdb to the early 2020s). The study in broad terms: Because TCR sequencing relied on bulk RNA taken from unsorted whole blood, pairing of alpha and beta chains was not possible.

In regard to this clonotype: The target of this receptor is not known. No quality values exist for individual bases; no much larger clone is one base distant.

Study-wide findings and limitations: VDJdb matching was skewed toward anti-spike CD8 responses and likely underestimated virus-specific expansions, missing private and CD4 specificities.

The study was a case-control design nested within a healthcare worker cohort in London, UK, with weekly nasopharyngeal swab PCR tests and blood sampling. Healthcare workers were recruited between 23 and 31 March 2020, during the week of the UK lockdown, and were followed weekly for up to roughly 15 weeks. Libraries came from 5' RACE. Instrument on record: NextSeq 500. To correct for sequencing error and PCR bias, the TCR library protocol tagged individual cDNA molecules with unique molecular identifiers. Both TCR alpha and beta chains were sequenced, and tight co-correlation was observed between alpha and beta sequence abundances in each sample. On the study's bioinformatics: Decombinator V4 was used to perform V gene, J gene and CDR3 annotation of TCR sequences. TCRs were defined as expanded if a significant change between any two time points was detected under a Poisson model with p below 0.0001. TCR abundances were normalised to the total number of TCRs sequenced per sample and were expressed as counts per million. MAIT TCRs were defined by TRAV1-2 paired with TRAJ12, TRAJ20 or TRAJ33, and iNKT TCRs by TRAV10 paired with TRAJ18. VDJdb, accessed on 1 November 2021, was searched for TCRs annotated for CMV, EBV and SARS-CoV-2, and TCRs annotated for more than one antigen were excluded. TCRdb reanalyzed the raw reads on its own, using fastp at Q25 for trimming and MiXCR for clone calling, and kept in-frame beta chains. Identical CDR3 protein sequences are pooled into one entry, listed with their most common genes and DNA. The V and J calls and clone size are TCRdb's, not the authors'. This sample lists roughly 66,000 distinct CDR3 sequences; roughly 10% were detected once. Jointly, the top ten make up under 4% of the sample.

The CDR3 sequence holds 11 residues, the cysteine and phenylalanine included. Of the read, only the CDR3 DNA is kept; its 33 bases are in frame from base 1. The junction shows trimming of 6 bases on V and 2 bases on J, plus 5 bases between the germline ends. From a lookup of the germline V gene (reference sequence), CDR1 and CDR2 are DFQATT and SNEGSKA. The TCR was taken from an adult who was a healthcare worker with PCR-confirmed SARS-CoV-2 infection or an uninfected control (not recorded which). The receptor chain draws on TRBV20-1 and TRBJ2-1; the D gene cannot be resolved reliably. The sample consisted of whole blood. The DNA is TGCAGTGCGAGCCCCTACAATGAGCAGTTCTTC. It translates as CSASPYNEQFF.